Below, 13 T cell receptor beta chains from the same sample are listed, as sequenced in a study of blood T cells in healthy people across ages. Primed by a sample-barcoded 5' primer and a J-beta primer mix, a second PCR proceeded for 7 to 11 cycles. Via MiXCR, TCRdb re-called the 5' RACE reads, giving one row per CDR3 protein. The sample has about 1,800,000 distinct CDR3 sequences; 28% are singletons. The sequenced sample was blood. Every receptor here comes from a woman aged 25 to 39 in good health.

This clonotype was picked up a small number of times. The CDR3 loop is CASSLEPGLAAADTQYF. For the CDR3, the DNA is TGCGCCAGCAGCTTGGAACCGGGACTAGCGGCCGCAGATACGCAGTATTTT. V gene TRBV5-1 combines with J gene TRBJ2-3; 11 bases are shared with TRBD2. Germline CDR1 SGHRS, CDR2 YFSETQ. V gave up 0 bases and J gave up 4 bases; unmatched junction bases: 7. This CDR3 comprises 17 residues. Using reference TRBV5-1 and TRBJ2-3 for the parts outside the CDR3, the full variable domain is KAGVTQTPRYLIKTRGQQVTLSCSPISGHRSVSWYQQTPGQGLQFLFEYFSETQRNKGNFPGRFSGRQFSNSRSEMNVSTLELGDSALYLCASSLEPGLAAADTQYFGPGTRLTVL.

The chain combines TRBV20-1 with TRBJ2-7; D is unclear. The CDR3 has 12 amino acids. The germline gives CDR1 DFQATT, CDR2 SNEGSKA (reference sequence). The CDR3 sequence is CSATQASYEQYF. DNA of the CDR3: TGCAGCGCGACTCAAGCGAGCTACGAGCAGTACTTC.

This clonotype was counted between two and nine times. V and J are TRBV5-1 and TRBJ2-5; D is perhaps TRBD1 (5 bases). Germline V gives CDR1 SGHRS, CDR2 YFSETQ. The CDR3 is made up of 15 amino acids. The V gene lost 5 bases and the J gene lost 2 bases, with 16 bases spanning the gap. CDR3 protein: CASRWTTSFQETQYF. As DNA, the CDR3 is TGCGCCAGCAGGTGGACAACCTCCTTTCAAGAGACCCAGTACTTC.

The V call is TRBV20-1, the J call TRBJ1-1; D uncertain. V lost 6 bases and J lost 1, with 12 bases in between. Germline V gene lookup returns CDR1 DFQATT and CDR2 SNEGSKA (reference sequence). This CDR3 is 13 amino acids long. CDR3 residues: CSALRTENTEAFF. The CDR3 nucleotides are TGCAGTGCCCTTAGAACGGAGAACACTGAAGCTTTCTTT.

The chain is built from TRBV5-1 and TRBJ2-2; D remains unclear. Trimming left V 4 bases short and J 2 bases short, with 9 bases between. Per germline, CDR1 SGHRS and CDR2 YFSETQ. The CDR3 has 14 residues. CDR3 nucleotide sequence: TGCGCCAGCAGCCGCGGAGACAACACCGGGGAGCTGTTTTTT. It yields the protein CASSRGDNTGELFF.

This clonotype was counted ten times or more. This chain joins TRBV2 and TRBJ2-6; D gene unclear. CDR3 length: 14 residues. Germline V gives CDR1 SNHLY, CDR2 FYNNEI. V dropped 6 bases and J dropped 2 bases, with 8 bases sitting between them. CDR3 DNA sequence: TGTGCCAGCAGGAGTGCGGCTGGGGCCAACGTCCTGACTTTC. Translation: CASRSAAGANVLTF.

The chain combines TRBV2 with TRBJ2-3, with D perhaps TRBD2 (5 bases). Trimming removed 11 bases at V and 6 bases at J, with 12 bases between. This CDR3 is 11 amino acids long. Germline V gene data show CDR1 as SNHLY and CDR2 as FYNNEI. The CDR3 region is CASRGYDTQYF. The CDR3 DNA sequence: TGTGCCTCCCGGGGTTACGATACGCAGTATTTT.

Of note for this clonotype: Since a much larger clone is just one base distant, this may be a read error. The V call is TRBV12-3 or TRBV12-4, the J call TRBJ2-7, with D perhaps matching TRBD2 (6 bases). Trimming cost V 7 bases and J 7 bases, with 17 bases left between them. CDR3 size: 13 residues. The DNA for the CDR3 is TGTGCCAGCAACCAGGGAGGTTCGGGAGAGCAGTACTTC. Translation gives CASNQGGSGEQYF.

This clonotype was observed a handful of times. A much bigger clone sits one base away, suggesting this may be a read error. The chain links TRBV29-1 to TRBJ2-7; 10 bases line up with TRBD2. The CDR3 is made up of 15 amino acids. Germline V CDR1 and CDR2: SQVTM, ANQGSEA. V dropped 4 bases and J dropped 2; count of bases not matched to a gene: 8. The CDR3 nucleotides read TGCAGCGTTGCGGGGACTAGCGAGCCAACCTACGAGCAGTACTTC. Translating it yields CSVAGTSEPTYEQYF.

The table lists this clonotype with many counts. The CDR3 sequence is CASSYALWTGGGRVEETQYF. The DNA for the CDR3 is TGTGCCAGCAGTTACGCGCTGTGGACAGGCGGGGGGAGGGTAGAAGAGACCCAGTACTTC. The gene calls are TRBV6-5 and TRBJ2-5; a possible D gene is TRBD2 (8 bases). The CDR3 spans 20 residues. With 2 bases removed from V and 3 bases from J, the gap between germline ends came to 28 bases. The germline V gene encodes CDR1 MNHEY and CDR2 SVGAGI.

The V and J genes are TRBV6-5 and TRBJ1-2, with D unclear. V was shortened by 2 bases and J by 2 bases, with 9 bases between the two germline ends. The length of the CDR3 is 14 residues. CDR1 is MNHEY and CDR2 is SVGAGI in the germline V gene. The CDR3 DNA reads TGTGCCAGCAGTTACGGGGTCTTGAACTATGGCTACACCTTC. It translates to CASSYGVLNYGYTF.

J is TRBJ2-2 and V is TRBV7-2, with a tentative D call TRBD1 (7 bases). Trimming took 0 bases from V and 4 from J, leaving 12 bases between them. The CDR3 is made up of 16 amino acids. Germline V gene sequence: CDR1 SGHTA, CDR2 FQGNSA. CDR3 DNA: TGTGCCAGCAGCTTAGCGGAGGGGGCAGTCACCGGGGAGCTGTTTTTT. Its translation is CASSLAEGAVTGELFF.

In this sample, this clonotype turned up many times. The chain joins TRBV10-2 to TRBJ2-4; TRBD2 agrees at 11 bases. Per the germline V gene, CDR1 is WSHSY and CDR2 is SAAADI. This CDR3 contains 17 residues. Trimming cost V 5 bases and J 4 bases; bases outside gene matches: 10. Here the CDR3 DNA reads TGCGCCAGCAGTCATCACGATCTAGCGGGGGGAAAAAACATTCAGTACTTC. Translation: CASSHHDLAGGKNIQYF.